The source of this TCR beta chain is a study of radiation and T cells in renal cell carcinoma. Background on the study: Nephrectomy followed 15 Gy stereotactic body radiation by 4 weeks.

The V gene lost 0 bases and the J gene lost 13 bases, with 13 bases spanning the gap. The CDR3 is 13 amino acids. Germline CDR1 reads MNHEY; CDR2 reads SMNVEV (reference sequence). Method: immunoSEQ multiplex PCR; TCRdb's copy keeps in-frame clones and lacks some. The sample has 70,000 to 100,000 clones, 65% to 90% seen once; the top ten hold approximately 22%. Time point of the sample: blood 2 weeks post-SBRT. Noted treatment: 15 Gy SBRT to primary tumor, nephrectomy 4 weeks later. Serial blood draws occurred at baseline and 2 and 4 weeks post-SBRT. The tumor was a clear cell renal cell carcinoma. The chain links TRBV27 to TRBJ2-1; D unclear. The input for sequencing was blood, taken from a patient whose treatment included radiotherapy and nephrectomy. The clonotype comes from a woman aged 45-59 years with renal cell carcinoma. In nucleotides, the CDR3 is TGTGCCAGCAGTTTATCGCAATTAGAGAACCAGTTCTTC. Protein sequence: CASSLSQLENQFF.